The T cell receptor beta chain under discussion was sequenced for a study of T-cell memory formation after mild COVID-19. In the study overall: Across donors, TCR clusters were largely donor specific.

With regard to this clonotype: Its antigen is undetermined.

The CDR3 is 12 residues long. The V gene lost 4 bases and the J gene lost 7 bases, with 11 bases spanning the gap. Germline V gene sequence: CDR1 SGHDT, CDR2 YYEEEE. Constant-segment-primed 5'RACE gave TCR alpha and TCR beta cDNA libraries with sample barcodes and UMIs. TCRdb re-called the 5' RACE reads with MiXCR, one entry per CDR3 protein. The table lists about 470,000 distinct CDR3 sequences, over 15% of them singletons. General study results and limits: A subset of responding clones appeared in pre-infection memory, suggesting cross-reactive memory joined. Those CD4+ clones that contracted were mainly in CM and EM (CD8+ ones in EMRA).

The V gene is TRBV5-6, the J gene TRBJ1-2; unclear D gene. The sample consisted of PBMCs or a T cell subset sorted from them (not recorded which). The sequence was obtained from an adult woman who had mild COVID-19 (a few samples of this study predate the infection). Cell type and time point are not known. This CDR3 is CASSREVGGYTF. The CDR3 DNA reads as TGTGCCAGCAGCCGCGAGGTTGGTGGCTACACCTTC.